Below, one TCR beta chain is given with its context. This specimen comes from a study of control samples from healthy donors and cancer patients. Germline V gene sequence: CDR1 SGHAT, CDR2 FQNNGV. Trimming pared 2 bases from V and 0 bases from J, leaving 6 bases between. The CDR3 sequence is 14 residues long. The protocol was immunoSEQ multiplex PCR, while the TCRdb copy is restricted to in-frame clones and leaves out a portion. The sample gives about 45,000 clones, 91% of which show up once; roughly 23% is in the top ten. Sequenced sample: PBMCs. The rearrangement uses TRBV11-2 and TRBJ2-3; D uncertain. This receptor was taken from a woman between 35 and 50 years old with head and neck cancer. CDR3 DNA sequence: TGTGCCAGCAGCTTAAAAGTTAGCACAGATACGCAGTATTTT. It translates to CASSLKVSTDTQYF.